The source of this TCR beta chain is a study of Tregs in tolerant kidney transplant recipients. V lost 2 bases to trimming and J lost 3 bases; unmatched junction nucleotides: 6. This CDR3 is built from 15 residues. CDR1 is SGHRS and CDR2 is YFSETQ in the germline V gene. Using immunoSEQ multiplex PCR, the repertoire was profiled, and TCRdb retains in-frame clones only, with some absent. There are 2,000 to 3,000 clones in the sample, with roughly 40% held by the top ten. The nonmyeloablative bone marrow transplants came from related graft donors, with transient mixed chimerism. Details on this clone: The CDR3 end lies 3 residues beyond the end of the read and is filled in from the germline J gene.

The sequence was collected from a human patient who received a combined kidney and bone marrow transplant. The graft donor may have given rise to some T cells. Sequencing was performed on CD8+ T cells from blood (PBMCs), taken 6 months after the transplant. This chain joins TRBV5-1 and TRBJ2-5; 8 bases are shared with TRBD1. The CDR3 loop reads CASSFSQGDEETQYF. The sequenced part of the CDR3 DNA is TGCGCCAGCAGCTTCTCACAGGGGGATGAAGAGACC.